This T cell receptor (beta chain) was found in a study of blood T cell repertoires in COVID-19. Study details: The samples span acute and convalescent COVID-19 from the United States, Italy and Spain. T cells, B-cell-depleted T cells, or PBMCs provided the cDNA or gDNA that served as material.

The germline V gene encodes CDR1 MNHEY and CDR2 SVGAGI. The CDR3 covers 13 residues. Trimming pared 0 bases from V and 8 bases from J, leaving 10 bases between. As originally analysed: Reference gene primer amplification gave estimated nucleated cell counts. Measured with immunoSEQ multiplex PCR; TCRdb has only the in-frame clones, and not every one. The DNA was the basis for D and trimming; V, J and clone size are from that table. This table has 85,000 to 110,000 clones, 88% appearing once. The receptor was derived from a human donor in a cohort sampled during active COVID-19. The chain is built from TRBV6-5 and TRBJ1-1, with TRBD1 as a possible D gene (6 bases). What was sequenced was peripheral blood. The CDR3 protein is CASSYSRGIEAFF. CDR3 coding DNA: TGTGCCAGCAGTTACTCCAGGGGTATAGAAGCTTTCTTT.